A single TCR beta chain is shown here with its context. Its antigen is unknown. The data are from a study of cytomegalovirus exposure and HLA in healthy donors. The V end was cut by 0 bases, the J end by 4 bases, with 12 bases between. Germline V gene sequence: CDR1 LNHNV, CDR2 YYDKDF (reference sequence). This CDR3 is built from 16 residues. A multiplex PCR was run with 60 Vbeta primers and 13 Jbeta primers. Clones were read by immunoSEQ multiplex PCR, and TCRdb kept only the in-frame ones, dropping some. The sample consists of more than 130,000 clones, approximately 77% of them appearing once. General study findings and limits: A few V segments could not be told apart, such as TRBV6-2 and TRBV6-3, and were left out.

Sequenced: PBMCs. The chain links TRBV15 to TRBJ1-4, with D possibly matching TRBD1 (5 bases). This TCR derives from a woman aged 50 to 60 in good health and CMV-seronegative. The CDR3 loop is CATSREWGKGNEKLFF. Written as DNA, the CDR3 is TGTGCCACCAGCAGAGAATGGGGCAAGGGTAATGAAAAACTGTTTTTT.